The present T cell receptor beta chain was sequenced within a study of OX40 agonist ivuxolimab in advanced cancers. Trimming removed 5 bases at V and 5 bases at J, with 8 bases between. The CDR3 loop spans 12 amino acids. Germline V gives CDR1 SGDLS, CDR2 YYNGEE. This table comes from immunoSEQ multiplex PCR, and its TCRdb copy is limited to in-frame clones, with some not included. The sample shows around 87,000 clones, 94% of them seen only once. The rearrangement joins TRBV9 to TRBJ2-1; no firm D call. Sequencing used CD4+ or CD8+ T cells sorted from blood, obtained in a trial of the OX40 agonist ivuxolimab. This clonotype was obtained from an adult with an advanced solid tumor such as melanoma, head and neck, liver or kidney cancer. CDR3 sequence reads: CASRSLDNEQFF. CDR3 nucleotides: TGTGCCAGCAGGTCGCTGGACAATGAGCAGTTCTTC.